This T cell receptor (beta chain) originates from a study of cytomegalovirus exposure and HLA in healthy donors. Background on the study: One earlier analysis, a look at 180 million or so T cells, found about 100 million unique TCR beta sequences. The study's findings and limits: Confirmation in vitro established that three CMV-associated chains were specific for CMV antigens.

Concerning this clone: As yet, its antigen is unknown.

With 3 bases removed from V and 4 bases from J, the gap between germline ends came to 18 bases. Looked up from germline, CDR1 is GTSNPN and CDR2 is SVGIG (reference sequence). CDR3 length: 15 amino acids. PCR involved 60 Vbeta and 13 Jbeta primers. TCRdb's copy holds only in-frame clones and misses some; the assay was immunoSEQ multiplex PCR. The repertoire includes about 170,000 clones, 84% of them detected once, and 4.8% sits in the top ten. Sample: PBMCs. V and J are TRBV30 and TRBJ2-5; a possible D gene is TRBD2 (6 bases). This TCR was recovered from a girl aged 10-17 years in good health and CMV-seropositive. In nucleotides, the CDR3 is TGTGCCTGGAGATCGCACGGCGGAGCGGGAGAGACCCAGTACTTC. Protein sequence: CAWRSHGGAGETQYF.